The entry below describes one T cell receptor beta chain. This entry comes from a study of Tregs in tolerant kidney transplant recipients. Sequencing was performed with immunoSEQ multiplex PCR; in TCRdb, only in-frame clones are kept and a portion is missing. The data show fewer than 80,000 clones, 85% to 90% seen once. This receptor was obtained from a human donor who received a combined kidney and bone marrow transplant. Material: CD4+ T cells from blood, obtained before the transplant.

In DNA form, the CDR3 reads TGTGCCAGCAGCTTAAGGGGGACTAGCGGAGAGACCCAGTACTTC. This translates into CASSLRGTSGETQYF. This chain uses TRBV7-2 with TRBJ2-5; 11 bases line up with TRBD2. Germline-derived CDR1 and CDR2 are SGHTA and FQGNSA. V was clipped by 2 bases and J by 4 bases; unmatched bases: 3. CDR3 size: 15 residues.